The 19 T cell receptor beta chains in this list originate from one sample, sequenced in a study of T cell changes during pregnancy in multiple sclerosis. Only in-frame clones appear in the TCRdb table, and some are missing; sequencing was by immunoSEQ multiplex PCR. This sample has tens of thousands of clones; roughly 93% occur once, and the top ten carry 1.3%. Specimen: peripheral blood, collected in the second trimester of pregnancy. All receptors derive from a female donor with multiple sclerosis, enrolled in a pregnancy study.

The chain uses TRBV9 and TRBJ1-3; 8 bases line up with TRBD1. The trim removed 2 bases at V and 0 bases at J, leaving 4 bases unmatched. The length of the CDR3 is 16 residues. CDR1 is SGDLS, CDR2 YYNGEE, per germline. The CDR3 coding sequence is TGTGCCAGCAGCGTCCAGGGGGCCTCCTCTGGAAACACCATATATTTT. Encoded protein: CASSVQGASSGNTIYF.

The J gene is TRBJ1-2, the V gene TRBV2; perhaps TRBD1 as D (6 bases). The germline CDR1 and CDR2 sequences are SNHLY and FYNNEI. The CDR3 length is 14 residues. V gave up 5 bases and J gave up 4 bases, with 14 bases separating them. The CDR3: CASSSGVGPYGYTF. The CDR3 bases are TGTGCCAGCAGTTCAGGGGTGGGGCCCTATGGCTACACCTTC.

This sequence joins TRBV4-1 and TRBJ1-6; TRBD1 is a possible D gene (6 bases). The ends were cut back, 4 bases at V and 7 bases at J, with 29 bases in the middle. The CDR3 runs 20 residues. In germline, CDR1 is MGHRA, CDR2 YSYEKL. CDR3: CASSPNPGTKGVLGNSPLHF. The CDR3 region has the DNA TGCGCCAGCAGCCCAAACCCCGGGACAAAAGGGGTACTGGGGAATTCACCCCTCCACTTT.

The V gene is TRBV5-4, the J gene TRBJ1-2, with a tentative D call TRBD1 (5 bases). The germline CDR1 and CDR2 sequences are SGHNT and YYREEE (reference sequence). The CDR3 totals 11 residues. Trimming shortened V by 0 bases and J by 11 bases, and 8 bases separated the two germline ends. CDR3 DNA: TGTGCCAGCAGCTTGGCCGGGACTTACACCTTC. Translating it yields CASSLAGTYTF.

The sample holds one count of this clone. The rearrangement links TRBV28 to TRBJ1-2; maybe TRBD1 (5 bases). V was clipped by 3 bases and J by 6 bases, with 14 bases between them. The CDR3 extends over 14 amino acids. The germline CDR1 and CDR2 sequences are MDHEN and SYDVKM. CDR3 bases: TGTGCCAGCAGTTTGGAGGGCAGGGAGGATGGCTACACCTTC. As protein: CASSLEGREDGYTF.

The chain is built from TRBV5-1 and TRBJ2-3, with 7 bases matching TRBD2. Unmatched junction bases numbered 10, after V lost 4 bases and J lost 2 bases. Germline V gives CDR1 SGHRS, CDR2 YFSETQ. The CDR3 has 16 amino acids. The CDR3 spells CASSRGEGRDTDTQYF. For the CDR3, the DNA is TGCGCCAGCAGCCGCGGGGAGGGACGGGACACAGATACGCAGTATTTT. Variable domain in full (rest from reference TRBV5-1 and TRBJ2-3): KAGVTQTPRYLIKTRGQQVTLSCSPISGHRSVSWYQQTPGQGLQFLFEYFSETQRNKGNFPGRFSGRQFSNSRSEMNVSTLELGDSALYLCASSRGEGRDTDTQYFGPGTRLTVL.

The chain has TRBV11-2 and TRBJ1-2; D unclear. The CDR3 has 15 residues. Per germline, CDR1 SGHAT and CDR2 FQNNGV. V lost 4 bases, J lost 5 bases, and 17 bases lay in between. The CDR3 here is CASSSVREGRYGYTF. CDR3 nucleotide sequence: TGTGCCAGCAGCTCCGTACGGGAGGGAAGGTATGGCTACACCTTC.

The V and J genes are TRBV6-4 and TRBJ2-3; TRBD2 matches 16 bases. This CDR3 spans 17 amino acids. V shed 6 bases and J 3 bases; nucleotides not matched to a gene: 6. The germline V gene has CDR1 MRHNA and CDR2 SNTAGT. CDR3 DNA: TGTGCCAGCAGCCCGGGACTAGCGGGGGGGTCGACAGATACGCAGTATTTT. This codes for CASSPGLAGGSTDTQYF.

This rearrangement joins TRBV27 to TRBJ2-3; TRBD2 agrees at 8 bases. Germline assignment: CDR1 MNHEY and CDR2 SMNVEV (reference sequence). The ends lost 2 bases at V and 9 bases at J; junction bases unmatched: 13. CDR3 length equals 16 residues. In DNA, the CDR3 is TGTGCCAGCAGTTTACTGGGTTTAGCGGGGAACGGGACGCAGTATTTT. Amino acids: CASSLLGLAGNGTQYF.

The chain has TRBV29-1 and TRBJ1-2; D is ambiguous. Between the trimmed V and J ends, which lost 4 bases and 4 bases, there was a span of 10 bases. The germline V gene has CDR1 SQVTM and CDR2 ANQGSEA. The CDR3 contains 12 residues. The CDR3 loop is CSVGNEGYGYTF. In DNA form, the CDR3 reads TGCAGCGTTGGTAATGAGGGCTATGGCTACACCTTC.

The chain links TRBV15 to TRBJ1-1, with 7 bases identical to TRBD1. V dropped 1 base and J dropped 1; count of bases not matched to a gene: 0. CDR1 and CDR2 from the germline V gene are LNHNV and YYDKDF (reference sequence). This CDR3 contains 14 residues. The chain's CDR3 is CATSRGTGNTEAFF. The CDR3 DNA reads as TGTGCCACCAGCAGAGGGACAGGGAACACTGAAGCTTTCTTT.

The chain has TRBV4-1 and TRBJ1-5; a weak D match, TRBD1 (5 bases). This CDR3 has 15 amino acids. Germline CDR1 and CDR2: MGHRA and YSYEKL. V was trimmed by 3 bases and J by 7 bases, leaving 16 bases between them. CDR3 in DNA: TGCGCCAGCAGCCAGGGGGGTGGCAGTTGGCAGCCCCAGCATTTT. Its translation: CASSQGGGSWQPQHF.

This clone was counted once. The V call is TRBV18, the J call TRBJ2-7; no clear D gene. The CDR3 has 15 amino acids. Germline-derived CDR1 and CDR2 are KGHSH and LQKENI. Trimming removed 2 bases from V and 4 bases from J, with 15 bases in between. CDR3 bases: TGTGCCAGCTCACCAGCTCTACAAGGCGGATACGAGCAGTACTTC. Its translation: CASSPALQGGYEQYF.

J is TRBJ1-5 and V is TRBV7-2; D uncertain. The CDR3 is made up of 14 amino acids. Germline V gene lookup returns CDR1 SGHTA and CDR2 FQGNSA. Trimming shortened V by 2 bases and J by 1 base, and 6 bases separated the two germline ends. The CDR3 region is CASSLYASNQPQHF. The CDR3 bases are TGTGCCAGCAGCTTATACGCGAGCAATCAGCCCCAGCATTTT. Looking up the rest from reference TRBV7-2 and TRBJ1-5 gives the full variable domain: GAGVSQSPSNKVTEKGKDVELRCDPISGHTALYWYRQSLGQGLEFLIYFQGNSAPDKSGLPSDRFSAERTGGSVSTLTIQRTQQEDSAVYLCASSLYASNQPQHFGDGTRLSIL.

The chain links TRBV30 to TRBJ2-2, with D possibly TRBD2 on 5 matching bases. The CDR3 is 14 amino acids. V lost 5 bases and J lost 2, with 12 bases in between. Germline V gene data show CDR1 as GTSNPN and CDR2 as SVGIG (reference sequence). The CDR3, as DNA: TGTGCCTGGCGTACTAGTACTAACACCGGGGAGCTGTTTTTT. Residues: CAWRTSTNTGELFF.

The gene calls are TRBV29-1 and TRBJ1-1, with a tentative D call TRBD1 (6 bases). V dropped 7 bases and J dropped 1 base, with 19 bases sitting between them. There are 15 residues in the CDR3. The germline V gene has CDR1 SQVTM and CDR2 ANQGSEA. CDR3 DNA sequence: TGCAGCGCCCGAAAGACAGGCCGCCCGAACACTGAAGCTTTCTTT. Its translation: CSARKTGRPNTEAFF.

This chain connects TRBV5-4 to TRBJ2-5; D may be TRBD1 (7 bases). Germline V gene data show CDR1 as SGHNT and CDR2 as YYREEE (reference sequence). The CDR3 runs to 14 residues. Trimming removed 4 bases from V and 5 bases from J, with 15 bases in between. The CDR3 DNA is TGTGCCAGCAGCCTCACAGGGGAGGTTGAGACCCAGTACTTC. Residues: CASSLTGEVETQYF.

This sequence joins TRBV19 and TRBJ1-6; the match to TRBD1 covers 7 bases. The CDR3 has 18 residues. V dropped 6 bases and J dropped 0; count of bases not matched to a gene: 11. Germline assignment: CDR1 LNHDA and CDR2 SQIVND (reference sequence). As DNA, the CDR3 is TGTGCCAGTAGCCTTTTGGGACAGAAGAGCTCCTATAATTCACCCCTCCACTTT. Encoded protein: CASSLLGQKSSYNSPLHF. Full variable domain (rest looked up from reference TRBV19 and TRBJ1-6): DGGITQSPKYLFRKEGQNVTLSCEQNLNHDAMYWYRQDPGQGLRLIYYSQIVNDFQKGDIAEGYSVSREKKESFPLTVTSAQKNPTAFYLCASSLLGQKSSYNSPLHFGNGTRLTVT.

The CDR3 bases are TGTGCCATCAGTGACAGGGGAGCTGAAGCTTTCTTT. This translates into CAISDRGAEAFF. V is TRBV10-3 and J is TRBJ1-1, with a tentative D call TRBD1 (6 bases). CDR3 size: 12 residues. Trimming left V 3 bases short and J 6 bases short, with 8 bases between. Germline lookup yields CDR1 ENHRY and CDR2 SYGVKD.